These 18 T cell receptor beta chains originate from one sample sequenced in a study of response to subunit inactivated influenza vaccine. TCRdb re-derived calls from the RT-PCR reads in MiXCR, one entry per CDR3 protein. Altogether a few hundred thousand distinct CDR3 sequences are present, just over 20% being singletons, with the ten largest covering around 9.6%. The sample consisted of PBMCs from blood, taken less than 22 months after vaccination. These receptors were obtained from a man in his fifties or sixties who received an inactivated influenza vaccine.

This clonotype showed up just a few times. The V call is TRBV10-3, the J call TRBJ2-2; D unresolved. The CDR3 is made up of 14 amino acids. The germline gives CDR1 ENHRY, CDR2 SYGVKD. Deletions cut 6 bases from V and 3 bases from J, with 11 bases between. The CDR3 DNA sequence: TGTGCCATCAGGAAGGGTATGGACACCGGGGAGCTGTTTTTT. Encoded protein: CAIRKGMDTGELFF.

The chain employs TRBV5-1 and TRBJ2-2, with D unresolved. Trimming cost V 5 bases and J 0 bases, with 14 bases left between them. Germline CDR1 and CDR2: SGHRS and YFSETQ. The CDR3 runs to 16 residues. CDR3 protein: CASSPGWAANTGELFF. In DNA, the CDR3 is TGCGCCAGCAGTCCCGGCTGGGCCGCGAACACCGGGGAGCTGTTTTTT.

This clonotype has a count of ten or more. This chain links TRBV23-1 with TRBJ1-5; 7 bases line up with TRBD1. TRBV23-1 qualifies as an ORF whose function is uncertain. With 1 base clipped from V and 0 bases from J, the junction kept 6 bases outside the gene matches. The CDR3 contains 17 residues. The CDR3 sequence: CASSQLYRGYSNQPQHF. For the CDR3, the DNA is TGCGCCAGCAGTCAATTGTACAGGGGATATAGCAATCAGCCCCAGCATTTT.

V usage is TRBV7-2 and J usage is TRBJ2-7; no clear D gene. CDR1 SGHTA and CDR2 FQGNSA come from the germline V gene. V was pared by 5 bases and J by 2 bases, with 13 bases between. The CDR3 sequence is 14 residues long. The CDR3 sequence: CASSRVPVPYEQYF. As DNA, the CDR3 is TGTGCCAGCAGCCGGGTCCCAGTCCCCTACGAGCAGTACTTC.

Only a few counts were recorded for this clonotype. The rearrangement joins TRBV2 to TRBJ1-3; D not resolved. The germline V and J ends were trimmed by 10 bases and 3 bases, with 7 bases remaining between them. Per germline, CDR1 SNHLY and CDR2 FYNNEI. The CDR3 totals 11 residues. CDR3 region: CATSIGNTIYF. The CDR3 DNA sequence: TGTGCCACCTCGATTGGAAACACCATATATTTT.

This clonotype appeared once. The chain combines TRBV19 with TRBJ2-1; 8 nucleotides line up with TRBD2. The V and J ends lost 6 bases and 3 bases, in that order; junction bases with no gene match: 7. This CDR3 spans 15 amino acids. Germline CDR1 and CDR2: LNHDA and SQIVND (reference sequence). The DNA of the CDR3 is TGTGCCAGTAGCCACCGCAGCGGGAGCTACAATGAGCAGTTCTTC. It is translated as CASSHRSGSYNEQFF. The full variable domain, rest sourced from reference TRBV19 and TRBJ2-1, is DGGITQSPKYLFRKEGQNVTLSCEQNLNHDAMYWYRQDPGQGLRLIYYSQIVNDFQKGDIAEGYSVSREKKESFPLTVTSAQKNPTAFYLCASSHRSGSYNEQFFGPGTRLTVL.

This CDR3 is CASRLEAGVGEQFF. The CDR3 DNA sequence: TGTGCCAGCAGACTTGAAGCGGGAGTGGGTGAGCAGTTCTTC. V is TRBV7-2 and J is TRBJ2-1; 8 bases are a match to TRBD2. J lost 9 bases, V lost 6 bases, and 10 bases had no gene match. Germline assignment: CDR1 SGHTA and CDR2 FQGNSA. The CDR3 is made up of 14 amino acids.

The CDR3 here is CASSRTSGGASGEQFF. The CDR3 DNA follows: TGTGCCAGCAGCCGAACTAGCGGGGGGGCCTCAGGTGAGCAGTTCTTC. V and J are TRBV7-6 and TRBJ2-1; 13 bases match TRBD2. Germline V gene data show CDR1 as SGHVS and CDR2 as FNYEAQ. CDR3 length: 16 residues. Trimming cost V 5 bases and J 9 bases; bases outside gene matches: 10.

This clonotype was seen a handful of times. This chain links TRBV20-1 with TRBJ1-2; D gene unclear. V was shortened by 6 bases and J by 3 bases, with 8 bases between the two germline ends. The length of the CDR3 is 11 residues. Germline assignment: CDR1 DFQATT and CDR2 SNEGSKA (reference sequence). The CDR3 nucleotides are TGCAGTGCCGTCCAGGACTATGGCTACACCTTC. Translation gives CSAVQDYGYTF.

This chain joins TRBV24-1 and TRBJ2-3; tentative D call: TRBD2 (5 bases). Germline loops: CDR1 KGHDR, CDR2 SFDVKD. The CDR3 totals 13 residues. The V end was cut by 7 bases, the J end by 0 bases, with 7 bases between. In nucleotides, the CDR3 is TGTGCCACCAGCTCGGGAAGCACAGATACGCAGTATTTT. This sequence encodes CATSSGSTDTQYF.

This clonotype was recorded a few times. V gene TRBV10-3 combines with J gene TRBJ2-3; 9 bases line up with TRBD1. The CDR3 is 15 amino acids. V shed 9 bases, J shed 0 bases, and the junction held 7 bases outside the gene matches. Germline CDR1 ENHRY, CDR2 SYGVKD. In DNA form, the CDR3 reads TGTGCCATGCGGCCGGACAGGGGTAGCACAGATACGCAGTATTTT. Encoded protein: CAMRPDRGSTDTQYF.

This chain links TRBV28 with TRBJ2-5; no clear D gene. The CDR3 covers 12 residues. The germline V gene has CDR1 MDHEN and CDR2 SYDVKM. Trimming stripped 8 bases from V and 7 bases from J, with 14 bases between. CDR3 amino acids: CASLGSFGTQYF. CDR3 sequence (DNA): TGTGCCAGCCTGGGCAGTTTTGGGACCCAGTACTTC.

The rearrangement uses TRBV29-1 and TRBJ2-3; a possible D gene is TRBD2 (5 bases). Germline V gives CDR1 SQVTM, CDR2 ANQGSEA. Trimming took off 8 bases at V and 0 bases at J, with 15 bases between the two ends. CDR3 size: 14 residues. This CDR3 reads CSFWVRGSTDTQYF. The CDR3 nucleotides are TGCAGCTTTTGGGTTCGGGGAAGCACAGATACGCAGTATTTT.

Many counts were recorded for this clonotype. This chain joins TRBV2 and TRBJ2-1; weak D call: TRBD2 (6 bases). CDR1 SNHLY and CDR2 FYNNEI come from the germline V gene. With 2 bases removed from V and 14 bases from J, the gap between germline ends came to 13 bases. CDR3 size: 12 residues. The CDR3 is CASSELGSSKFF. The CDR3 nucleotides read TGTGCCAGCAGTGAACTCGGGAGTAGTAAGTTCTTC. Supplemented by reference TRBV2 and TRBJ2-1, the full variable domain reads EPEVTQTPSHQVTQMGQEVILRCVPISNHLYFYWYRQILGQKVEFLVSFYNNEISEKSEIFDDQFSVERPDGSNFTLKIRSTKLEDSAMYFCASSELGSSKFFGPGTRLTVL.

The chain combines TRBV18 with TRBJ2-7; D might be TRBD1 (5 bases). V was trimmed by 5 bases and J by 3 bases, leaving 11 bases between them. This CDR3 comprises 13 residues. Germline values: CDR1 KGHSH, CDR2 LQKENI. CDR3 DNA: TGTGCCAGCTCAATCCGACAGAACTACGAGCAGTACTTC. Translation: CASSIRQNYEQYF.

The CDR3 DNA reads TGTGCCAGCAGCCAAGGCACCACAGCCGCGCCTAATGAAAAACTGTTTTTT. The encoded protein is CASSQGTTAAPNEKLFF. The chain couples TRBV4-2 to TRBJ1-4; D ambiguous. The germline CDR1 and CDR2 sequences are LGHNA and YNFKEQ. Trimming cost V 1 base and J 3 bases, with 15 bases left between them. This CDR3 has 17 amino acids.

This chain joins TRBV29-1 and TRBJ2-2, with D tentatively TRBD1 (5 bases). This CDR3 is built from 13 residues. CDR1 and CDR2 from the germline V gene are SQVTM and ANQGSEA. V was pared by 6 bases and J by 4 bases, with 12 bases between. CDR3 in DNA: TGCAGCGTCTTAGGGGAAGGCACCGGGGAGCTGTTTTTT. This encodes CSVLGEGTGELFF.

This rearrangement joins TRBV25-1 to TRBJ1-5; D is unclear. Germline V CDR1 and CDR2: MGHDK, SYGVNS. V dropped 6 bases and J dropped 8 bases, with 8 bases sitting between them. The CDR3 consists of 11 residues. The CDR3 DNA reads as TGTGCCAGCAGGAATAACAAGCCCCAGCATTTT. It encodes CASRNNKPQHF.